The rows below give T cell receptor beta chains drawn from one sample of a study of T cells in Graves' hyperthyroidism and ophthalmopathy. TCRdb re-derived calls from the multiplex PCR reads in MiXCR, one entry per CDR3 protein. Altogether about 280,000 distinct CDR3 sequences are present, around 25% being singletons, with the ten largest covering about 25%. Sequenced sample: blood. The receptors here all came from a middle-aged man with Graves' hyperthyroidism that later progressed to Graves' ophthalmopathy. The CDR3 runs from the conserved cysteine through the conserved F or W. The order of the fields is V gene, D gene, clone size, J gene, CDR3 DNA, CDR3 protein. D genes are given only for firm matches. Some rows mark clone size as missing; the rest say once, few, many or name a class of expanded clone.

v_gene: TRBV29-1
d_gene: TRBD1
abundance: many
j_gene: TRBJ2-5
CDR3nt: TGCAGCGTTGAGGCCCAAATCGGACAGGACTCTCAAGAGACCCAGTACTTC
CDR3aa: CSVEAQIGQDSQETQYF

v_gene: TRBV11-1
d_gene: TRBD2
abundance: many
j_gene: TRBJ2-2
CDR3nt: TGTGCCAGCAGCGCCTCCACGGGAGGACCGTACCTCACCGGGGAGCTGTTTTTT
CDR3aa: CASSASTGGPYLTGELFF

v_gene: TRBV7-3
d_gene: NA
abundance: many
j_gene: TRBJ2-7
CDR3nt: TGTGCCAGCAGCTTTTTCCCAGGCGCCCACGAGCAGTACTTC
CDR3aa: CASSFFPGAHEQYF

v_gene: TRBV29-1
d_gene: NA
abundance: many
j_gene: TRBJ2-7
CDR3nt: TGCAGCGTGTCAAACCAGGGGTGGGGGGAGCAGTACTTC
CDR3aa: CSVSNQGWGEQYF

v_gene: TRBV20-1
d_gene: TRBD1
abundance: NA
j_gene: TRBJ2-4
CDR3nt: TGCAGTGCTAGAACCGGGACAGTCATTCAGTACTTC
CDR3aa: CSARTGTVIQYF

v_gene: TRBV27
d_gene: NA
abundance: many
j_gene: TRBJ2-7
CDR3nt: TGTGCCAGCAGTCGCCAGAAAGACTACGAGCAGTACTTC
CDR3aa: CASSRQKDYEQYF

v_gene: TRBV5-1
d_gene: NA
abundance: many
j_gene: TRBJ2-2
CDR3nt: TGCGCCAGCAGCTGGAGCAGGACAATTAACACCGGGGAGCTGTTTTTT
CDR3aa: CASSWSRTINTGELFF

v_gene: TRBV27
d_gene: NA
abundance: NA
j_gene: TRBJ1-1
CDR3nt: TGTGCCAGCACCATCCCCATCGGCAGGGGAGGGAACACTGAAGCTTTCTTT
CDR3aa: CASTIPIGRGGNTEAFF

v_gene: TRBV12-3/TRBV12-4
d_gene: TRBD1
abundance: many
j_gene: TRBJ2-7
CDR3nt: TGTGCCAGCAGCCGGGGACAGATGAGCTCCTACGAGCAGTACTTC
CDR3aa: CASSRGQMSSYEQYF

v_gene: TRBV5-1
d_gene: TRBD2
abundance: many
j_gene: TRBJ2-7
CDR3nt: TGCGCCAGCATGCCACTAGCGGGAGCCTACGAGCAGTACTTC
CDR3aa: CASMPLAGAYEQYF

v_gene: TRBV11-3
d_gene: TRBD1
abundance: NA
j_gene: TRBJ1-1
CDR3nt: TGTGCCAGCAGCTTAGTTGGGACAGGGGGCCCCCAATCCTCAGTGAACACTGAAGCTTTCTTT
CDR3aa: CASSLVGTGGPQSSVNTEAFF

v_gene: TRBV2
d_gene: NA
abundance: many
j_gene: TRBJ2-7
CDR3nt: TGTGCCAGCAGCGTCGGGGTGGTTGGATACGAGCAGTACTTC
CDR3aa: CASSVGVVGYEQYF

v_gene: TRBV28
d_gene: TRBD2
abundance: NA
j_gene: TRBJ2-7
CDR3nt: TGTGCCAGCAGTTTGCGGTCTAGCGGGAGGGCCGAATCCTACGAGCAGTACTTC
CDR3aa: CASSLRSSGRAESYEQYF

v_gene: TRBV6-2/TRBV6-3
d_gene: NA
abundance: NA
j_gene: TRBJ1-2
CDR3nt: TGTGCCAGCAGTATCAGGGAGAACTATGGCTACACCTTC
CDR3aa: CASSIRENYGYTF

v_gene: TRBV7-6
d_gene: NA
abundance: many
j_gene: TRBJ2-2
CDR3nt: TGTGCCAGCAGCTTAGTAGTAATCGGGGAGCTGTTTTTT
CDR3aa: CASSLVVIGELFF

v_gene: TRBV18
d_gene: NA
abundance: many
j_gene: TRBJ2-4
CDR3nt: TGTGCCAGCTCACCACCGGTGACGGTTCTAGCCAAAAACATTCAGTATTTC
CDR3aa: CASSPPVTVLAKNIQYF

v_gene: TRBV15
d_gene: NA
abundance: many
j_gene: TRBJ2-7
CDR3nt: TGTGCCACCAGCAGAGAAGTAAGCTCCTACGAGCAGTACTTC
CDR3aa: CATSREVSSYEQYF

v_gene: TRBV6-4
d_gene: NA
abundance: many
j_gene: TRBJ2-3
CDR3nt: TGTGCCAGCGTCCTAGAGGGTAGCAGTGCAGATACGCAGTATTTT
CDR3aa: CASVLEGSSADTQYF

v_gene: TRBV20-1
d_gene: NA
abundance: NA
j_gene: TRBJ1-1
CDR3nt: TGCAGAGGAACAGGAGGAACTGAAGCTTTCTTT
CDR3aa: CRGTGGTEAFF

v_gene: TRBV6-2/TRBV6-3
d_gene: NA
abundance: NA
j_gene: TRBJ2-7
CDR3nt: TGTGCCAGCAGTTTTTTCAGGGGCATTTACGAGCAGTACTTC
CDR3aa: CASSFFRGIYEQYF

v_gene: TRBV7-2
d_gene: NA
abundance: NA
j_gene: TRBJ1-2
CDR3nt: TGTGCCAGCAGCTTAGCCTATGCCCGGACGGAAGCTTATGGCTACACCTTC
CDR3aa: CASSLAYARTEAYGYTF

v_gene: TRBV10-3
d_gene: TRBD2
abundance: many
j_gene: TRBJ2-7
CDR3nt: TGTGCCATTAGCGGGAGAGACGGGTACGAGCAGTACTTC
CDR3aa: CAISGRDGYEQYF

v_gene: TRBV19
d_gene: NA
abundance: many
j_gene: TRBJ1-2
CDR3nt: TGTGCCAGTAGCGGCATGGGACACAACGGGGATGGCTACACCTTC
CDR3aa: CASSGMGHNGDGYTF

v_gene: TRBV4-1
d_gene: TRBD2
abundance: few
j_gene: TRBJ2-5
CDR3nt: TGCGCCAGCAGCCAAGGAGCGGGAGCGTTCGAGACCCAGTACTTC
CDR3aa: CASSQGAGAFETQYF

v_gene: TRBV12-3/TRBV12-4
d_gene: TRBD1
abundance: many
j_gene: TRBJ1-5
CDR3nt: TGTGCCAGCAGCCGGGAATTGGGACAGCGCAATCAGCCCCAGCATTTT
CDR3aa: CASSRELGQRNQPQHF

v_gene: TRBV4-2
d_gene: NA
abundance: many
j_gene: TRBJ1-1
CDR3nt: TGTGCCAGCAGCCAATCAGTGAACAGGGCATTGAACACTGAAGCTTTCTTT
CDR3aa: CASSQSVNRALNTEAFF

v_gene: TRBV14
d_gene: NA
abundance: many
j_gene: TRBJ2-7
CDR3nt: TGTGCCAGCAGCCAAGGATACGCCTACGAGCAGTACTTC
CDR3aa: CASSQGYAYEQYF

v_gene: TRBV28
d_gene: TRBD1
abundance: NA
j_gene: TRBJ1-5
CDR3nt: TGTGCCAGCAGTATCCCGGGACAGGGTTATAGCAATCAGCCCCAGCATTTT
CDR3aa: CASSIPGQGYSNQPQHF

v_gene: TRBV11-2
d_gene: NA
abundance: NA
j_gene: TRBJ2-7
CDR3nt: TGTGCCAGCAGCTCACGCAGAAGCTCCTACGAGCAGTACTTC
CDR3aa: CASSSRRSSYEQYF

v_gene: TRBV6-2/TRBV6-3
d_gene: NA
abundance: NA
j_gene: TRBJ2-7
CDR3nt: TGTGCCAGCAGCCGTACGGGAAGCCGGGGGTCCTACGAGCAGTACTTC
CDR3aa: CASSRTGSRGSYEQYF

v_gene: TRBV6-2/TRBV6-3
d_gene: NA
abundance: NA
j_gene: TRBJ1-2
CDR3nt: TGTGCCAGCAGCGGTACAGGGATGAGCGGCTACACCTTC
CDR3aa: CASSGTGMSGYTF

v_gene: TRBV20-1
d_gene: NA
abundance: NA
j_gene: TRBJ2-5
CDR3nt: TGCAGTGCTAGTAATCCCGCGGTGACGACCCAGTACTTC
CDR3aa: CSASNPAVTTQYF

v_gene: TRBV6-1
d_gene: TRBD2
abundance: many
j_gene: TRBJ2-5
CDR3nt: TGTGCCAGCAGTGAATACCCTAGCGGCCCTGAAGAGACCCAGTACTTC
CDR3aa: CASSEYPSGPEETQYF

v_gene: TRBV11-3
d_gene: NA
abundance: NA
j_gene: TRBJ2-7
CDR3nt: TGTGCCAGCAGCTTAGAAGGGGCAGGGGTTCGAGAGCAGTACTTC
CDR3aa: CASSLEGAGVREQYF

v_gene: TRBV19
d_gene: NA
abundance: many
j_gene: TRBJ1-1
CDR3nt: TGTGCCAGTAGTATTCTTCTCGCGAACACTGAAGCTTTCTTT
CDR3aa: CASSILLANTEAFF

v_gene: TRBV11-3
d_gene: NA
abundance: many
j_gene: TRBJ1-1
CDR3nt: TGTGCCAGCAGCTTAGGGGGTACGAACACTGAAGCTTTCTTT
CDR3aa: CASSLGGTNTEAFF

v_gene: TRBV12-3/TRBV12-4
d_gene: NA
abundance: NA
j_gene: TRBJ2-2
CDR3nt: TGTGCCAGCAGCCCTCAGGGTAGCACCGGGGAGCTGTTTTTT
CDR3aa: CASSPQGSTGELFF

v_gene: TRBV6-1
d_gene: TRBD2
abundance: many
j_gene: TRBJ2-5
CDR3nt: TGTGCCAGCAGTGAGGGTATAACGGGAGGGCCCGGAGGGGCCCAGTACTTC
CDR3aa: CASSEGITGGPGGAQYF

v_gene: TRBV6-5
d_gene: TRBD2
abundance: many
j_gene: TRBJ2-7
CDR3nt: TGTGCCAGCCGGAAAGGACTAGAAACTTACGAGCAGTACTTC
CDR3aa: CASRKGLETYEQYF

v_gene: TRBV29-1
d_gene: TRBD2
abundance: many
j_gene: TRBJ2-5
CDR3nt: TGCAGCGTCACTAGCGGGAGCGAGGAGACCCAGTACTTC
CDR3aa: CSVTSGSEETQYF

v_gene: TRBV7-2
d_gene: NA
abundance: NA
j_gene: TRBJ1-5
CDR3nt: TGTGCCAGCAGCTATAGCCCAGTCAGTAATCAGCCCCAGCATTTT
CDR3aa: CASSYSPVSNQPQHF

v_gene: TRBV28
d_gene: NA
abundance: many
j_gene: TRBJ2-7
CDR3nt: TGTGCCAGCAGTTTATCCTCAGGGGCCCCCTACGAGCAGTACTTC
CDR3aa: CASSLSSGAPYEQYF

v_gene: TRBV12-3/TRBV12-4
d_gene: NA
abundance: many
j_gene: TRBJ2-7
CDR3nt: TGTGCCAGCAGTTTCCCCGGGAGAGGAGACGAGCAGTACTTC
CDR3aa: CASSFPGRGDEQYF

v_gene: TRBV25-1
d_gene: NA
abundance: many
j_gene: TRBJ2-5
CDR3nt: TGTGCCAGCAGTGAATACTTCGGGCAGGGCAGCGAGACCCAGTACTTC
CDR3aa: CASSEYFGQGSETQYF

v_gene: TRBV19
d_gene: TRBD1
abundance: many
j_gene: TRBJ2-7
CDR3nt: TGTGCCAGTACGGACAGGATCTCCTACGAGCAGTACTTC
CDR3aa: CASTDRISYEQYF

v_gene: TRBV2
d_gene: NA
abundance: NA
j_gene: TRBJ2-7
CDR3nt: TGTGCCAGCAGTGGAAGACAGGCCAACGAGCAGTACTTC
CDR3aa: CASSGRQANEQYF

v_gene: TRBV6-2/TRBV6-3
d_gene: NA
abundance: NA
j_gene: TRBJ2-7
CDR3nt: TGTGCCAGCAGTTCCCCGCCATCTAGAGTATTGGACTTC
CDR3aa: CASSSPPSRVLDF

v_gene: TRBV30
d_gene: TRBD1
abundance: many
j_gene: TRBJ1-1
CDR3nt: TGTGCCGGCAACAGGGGTGCAGCTTTCTTT
CDR3aa: CAGNRGAAFF

v_gene: TRBV2
d_gene: NA
abundance: many
j_gene: TRBJ1-2
CDR3nt: TGTGCCAGCAGTGAGGTCTCATTACAGGGAAGCGGCTACACCTTC
CDR3aa: CASSEVSLQGSGYTF

v_gene: TRBV6-1
d_gene: NA
abundance: many
j_gene: TRBJ2-2
CDR3nt: TGTGCCAGCAGAACAAGTCCCACCGGGGAGCTGTTTTTT
CDR3aa: CASRTSPTGELFF

v_gene: TRBV5-1
d_gene: NA
abundance: many
j_gene: TRBJ2-6
CDR3nt: TGCGCCAGCAGCTTGGCTCTACCTGGGGCCAACGTCCTGACTTTC
CDR3aa: CASSLALPGANVLTF

v_gene: TRBV6-1
d_gene: TRBD1
abundance: NA
j_gene: TRBJ2-7
CDR3nt: TGTGCCAGCAACGACAGGGTTACCTACGAGCAGTACTTC
CDR3aa: CASNDRVTYEQYF

v_gene: TRBV28
d_gene: TRBD1
abundance: many
j_gene: TRBJ1-5
CDR3nt: TGTGCCAGCAGTTTGAGGGACAGGACTCAGCCCCAGCATTTT
CDR3aa: CASSLRDRTQPQHF